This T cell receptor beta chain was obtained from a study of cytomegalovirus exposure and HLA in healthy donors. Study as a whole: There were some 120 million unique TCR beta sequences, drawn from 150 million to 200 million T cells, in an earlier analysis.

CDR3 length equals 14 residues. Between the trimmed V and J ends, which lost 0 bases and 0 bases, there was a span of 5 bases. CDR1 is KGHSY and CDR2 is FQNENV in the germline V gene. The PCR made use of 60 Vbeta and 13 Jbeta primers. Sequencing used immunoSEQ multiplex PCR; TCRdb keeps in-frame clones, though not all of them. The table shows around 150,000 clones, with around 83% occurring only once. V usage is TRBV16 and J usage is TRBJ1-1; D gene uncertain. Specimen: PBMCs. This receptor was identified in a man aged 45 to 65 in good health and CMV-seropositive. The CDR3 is CASSQSTVNTEAFF. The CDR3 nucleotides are TGTGCCAGCAGCCAATCAACAGTGAACACTGAAGCTTTCTTT. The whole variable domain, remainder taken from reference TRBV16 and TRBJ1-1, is GEEVAQTPKHLVRGEGQKAKLYCAPIKGHSYVFWYQQVLKNEFKFLISFQNENVFDETGMPKERFSAKCLPNSPCSLEIQATKLEDSAVYFCASSQSTVNTEAFFGQGTRLTVV.